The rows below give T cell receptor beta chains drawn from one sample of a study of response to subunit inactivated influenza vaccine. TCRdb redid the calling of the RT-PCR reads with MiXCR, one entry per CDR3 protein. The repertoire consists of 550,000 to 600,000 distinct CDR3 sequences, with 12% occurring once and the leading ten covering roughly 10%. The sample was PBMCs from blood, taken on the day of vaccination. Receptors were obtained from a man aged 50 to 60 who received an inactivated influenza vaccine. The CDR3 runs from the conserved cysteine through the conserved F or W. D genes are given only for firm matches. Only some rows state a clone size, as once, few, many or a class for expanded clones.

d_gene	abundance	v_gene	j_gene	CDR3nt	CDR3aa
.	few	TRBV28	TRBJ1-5	TGTGCCAGCAGTTGGCGGGGGCTCAATCAGCCCCAGCATTTT	CASSWRGLNQPQHF
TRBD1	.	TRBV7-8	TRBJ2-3	TGTGCCAGCAGCTTAGCCCGGTGGGGACAGGGGAGCACCGATACGCAGTATTTT	CASSLARWGQGSTDTQYF
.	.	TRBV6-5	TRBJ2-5	TGTGCCAGCAGTTACTCGAAGGGCCGTCCCCAACAAGAGACCCAGTACTTC	CASSYSKGRPQQETQYF
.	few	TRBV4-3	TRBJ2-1	TGCGCCAGCAGCCAAGTCAGGGGCCTCTTCCATGAGCAGTTCTTC	CASSQVRGLFHEQFF
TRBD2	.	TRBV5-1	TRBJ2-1	TGCGCCAGCAGCTTCGGGACTAGCGGGCTTAGCTCCTACAATGAGCAGTTCTTC	CASSFGTSGLSSYNEQFF
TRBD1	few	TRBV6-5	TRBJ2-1	TGTGCCAGCAGTTACTCGGACAGGGGCGCCTACAATGAGCAGTTCTTC	CASSYSDRGAYNEQFF
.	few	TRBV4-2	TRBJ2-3	TGTGCCAGCAGCCAAGATCGCAGGTCTATCGGCACAGATACGCAGTATTTT	CASSQDRRSIGTDTQYF
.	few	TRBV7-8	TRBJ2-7	TGTGCCAGCAGCCTGCGCGGGACGGCACTTAACTACGAGCAGTACTTC	CASSLRGTALNYEQYF
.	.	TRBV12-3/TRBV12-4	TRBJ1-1	TGTGCCGGCGGGGCCAGCTTGAACACTGAAGCTTTCTTT	CAGGASLNTEAFF
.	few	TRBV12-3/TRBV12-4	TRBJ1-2	TGTGCCAGCAGTTTAAAGGGCCGAGCCTATGGCTACACCTTC	CASSLKGRAYGYTF
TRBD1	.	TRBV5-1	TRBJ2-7	TGCGCCAGCAGCACCAGACAGGGTAGCTCCTACGAGCAGTACTTC	CASSTRQGSSYEQYF
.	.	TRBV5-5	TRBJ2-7	TGTGCCAGCAGCTTGGATCTAGGCAAATACGAGCAGTACTTC	CASSLDLGKYEQYF
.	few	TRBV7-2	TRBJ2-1	TGTGCCAGCAGCTTAGGCAGGGTCGCGTTAAATGAGCAGTTCTTC	CASSLGRVALNEQFF
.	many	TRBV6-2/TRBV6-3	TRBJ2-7	TGTGCCAGCAGTTTGACAGGACTTTCCTACGAGCAGTACTTC	CASSLTGLSYEQYF
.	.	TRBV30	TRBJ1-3	TGTGCCTGGAGTAAAACCCTTGGAAACACCATATATTTT	CAWSKTLGNTIYF
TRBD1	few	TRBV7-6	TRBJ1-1	TGTGCCAGCAGCTTAAGGGGGCTGGGCACTGAAGCTTTCTTT	CASSLRGLGTEAFF
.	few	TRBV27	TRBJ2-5	TGTGCCAGCAGTTTAGTGCAGCGGGCGGAGACCCAGTACTTC	CASSLVQRAETQYF
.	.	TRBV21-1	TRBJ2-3	TGTGCCAGCAGCAAAGTTTACGGAGGGAGGGGGACGCAGTATTTT	CASSKVYGGRGTQYF
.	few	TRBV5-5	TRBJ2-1	TGTGCCAGCAGCTTCGGTACCGTGGACAATGAGCAGTTCTTC	CASSFGTVDNEQFF
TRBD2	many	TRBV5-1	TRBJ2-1	TGCGCCAGCAGCCTGGGGGCGGGAGGGGACAATGAGCAGTTCTTC	CASSLGAGGDNEQFF
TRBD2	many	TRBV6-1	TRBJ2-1	TGTGCCAGCAGCGGAACTAGCGGAACCTACAATGAGCAGTTCTTC	CASSGTSGTYNEQFF
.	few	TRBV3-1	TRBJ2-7	TGTGCCAGCAGCCCTACCGGACTATTCTCCTACGAGCAGTACTTC	CASSPTGLFSYEQYF
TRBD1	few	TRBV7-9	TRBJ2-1	TGTGCCAGCAGCTCACCCATTGACAGGGTTCAGCAGTTCTTC	CASSSPIDRVQQFF
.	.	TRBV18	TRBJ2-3	TGTGCCAGCTCACCACGGGCGGGGTTGGCCACAGATACGCAGTATTTT	CASSPRAGLATDTQYF
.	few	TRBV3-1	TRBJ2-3	TGTGCCAGCAGCCCTTGGGACAGGGGGCCTAGCGGGAGGGCGGATACGCAGTATTTT	CASSPWDRGPSGRADTQYF
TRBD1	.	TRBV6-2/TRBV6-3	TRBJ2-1	TGTGCCAGCTGGGACAGGTTTTACAATGAGCAGTTCTTC	CASWDRFYNEQFF
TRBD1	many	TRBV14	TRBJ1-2	TGTGCCAGCAGCCAAGGAGTGACAGGGAGAGGCTACACCTTC	CASSQGVTGRGYTF
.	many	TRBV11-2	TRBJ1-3	TGTGCCAGCAGCTTAGACAGGATTTCTGGAAACACCATATATTTT	CASSLDRISGNTIYF
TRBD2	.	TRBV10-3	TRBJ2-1	TGTGCCATCAGTGAGTCGTTAGTGACTAGCAGAATATACAATGAGCAGTTCTTC	CAISESLVTSRIYNEQFF